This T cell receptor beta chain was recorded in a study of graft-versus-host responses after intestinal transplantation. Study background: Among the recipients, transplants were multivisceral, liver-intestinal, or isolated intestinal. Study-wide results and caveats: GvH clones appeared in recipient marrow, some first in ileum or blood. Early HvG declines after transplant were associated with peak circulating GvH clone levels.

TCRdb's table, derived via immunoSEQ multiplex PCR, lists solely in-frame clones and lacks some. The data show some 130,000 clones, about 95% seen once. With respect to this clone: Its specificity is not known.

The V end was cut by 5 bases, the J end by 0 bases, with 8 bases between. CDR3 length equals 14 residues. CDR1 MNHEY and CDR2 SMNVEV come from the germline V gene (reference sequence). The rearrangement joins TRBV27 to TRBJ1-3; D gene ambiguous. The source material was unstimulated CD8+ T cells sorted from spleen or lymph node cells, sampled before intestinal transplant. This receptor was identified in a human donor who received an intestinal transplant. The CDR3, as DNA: TGTGCCAGCAGTCCTTCCTTCTCTGGAAACACCATATATTTT. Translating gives CASSPSFSGNTIYF.